This TCR beta chain was found in a study of cytomegalovirus exposure and HLA in healthy donors. Assay used: immunoSEQ multiplex PCR; TCRdb lists only in-frame clones, some missing. The sample lists 190,000 or so clones; 84% were seen once. With 7 bases clipped from V and 7 bases from J, the junction kept 12 bases outside the gene matches. Germline V gene sequence: CDR1 MNHNS, CDR2 SASEGT. The CDR3 is 14 amino acids. Input material: PBMCs. This TCR was recovered from a woman aged 18-29 years in good health and CMV-seropositive. The V gene is TRBV6-1, the J gene TRBJ2-7, with 8 bases lining up with TRBD2. The CDR3 region is CASNQAGARVEQYF. CDR3 nucleotides: TGTGCCAGCAACCAAGCGGGGGCCCGAGTGGAGCAGTACTTC.